These T cell receptor beta chains were read from a single sample in a study of blood T cell repertoires in COVID-19. Clones were sequenced by immunoSEQ multiplex PCR, and TCRdb holds only the in-frame ones, with some missing. The data show some 160,000 clones, just over 90% seen once. The sequenced sample consisted of peripheral blood. The receptors come from a man between 18 and 29 years old with COVID-19, enrolled during active disease. CDR3s include the opening cysteine and the closing phenylalanine or tryptophan. The D gene is left open where the match is weak. Some rows mark clone size as missing; the rest say once, few, many or name a class of expanded clone.

J gene: TRBJ2-7; CDR3 length: 12; D gene: TRBD2; clone size: once; V gene: TRBV28; CDR3 protein: CASSLLATQQYF; CDR3 DNA: TGTGCCAGCAGCCTACTAGCGACCCAGCAGTACTTC
J gene: TRBJ2-1; CDR3 length: 16; D gene: TRBD2; clone size: .; V gene: TRBV5-4; CDR3 protein: CASNFFLAGHRDEQFF; CDR3 DNA: TGTGCCAGCAACTTTTTCCTAGCGGGCCATAGGGATGAGCAGTTCTTC
J gene: TRBJ1-3; CDR3 length: 17; D gene: .; clone size: .; V gene: TRBV5-6; CDR3 protein: CASSLSPVTFTGNTIYF; CDR3 DNA: TGTGCCAGCAGCTTGAGTCCAGTAACCTTTACTGGAAACACCATATATTTT
J gene: TRBJ2-3; CDR3 length: 14; D gene: .; clone size: .; V gene: TRBV19; CDR3 protein: CASSIDQATDTQYF; CDR3 DNA: TGTGCCAGTAGTATAGATCAAGCGACAGATACGCAGTATTTT
J gene: TRBJ2-7; CDR3 length: 15; D gene: TRBD1; clone size: .; V gene: TRBV27; CDR3 protein: CASRTGTGGLDEQYF; CDR3 DNA: TGTGCCAGCAGGACCGGGACAGGGGGTTTAGACGAGCAGTACTTC
J gene: TRBJ2-1; CDR3 length: 18; D gene: TRBD2; clone size: .; V gene: TRBV12-5; CDR3 protein: CATRLAGDNNAQNNEQFF; CDR3 DNA: TGTGCTACCCGACTAGCGGGTGACAACAACGCGCAAAACAATGAGCAGTTCTTC
J gene: TRBJ1-5; CDR3 length: 15; D gene: .; clone size: few; V gene: TRBV6-1; CDR3 protein: CASSEDFSANQPQHF; CDR3 DNA: TGTGCCAGCAGTGAAGATTTCAGTGCCAATCAGCCCCAGCATTTT
J gene: TRBJ2-1; CDR3 length: 13; D gene: .; clone size: once; V gene: TRBV12-3/TRBV12-4; CDR3 protein: CASSPNRTPGKFF; CDR3 DNA: TGTGCCAGCAGCCCAAATCGGACCCCCGGGAAGTTCTTC
J gene: TRBJ2-7; CDR3 length: 17; D gene: TRBD2; clone size: .; V gene: TRBV11-2; CDR3 protein: CASSFTPGLAGWYEQYF; CDR3 DNA: TGTGCCAGCAGCTTCACGCCGGGACTAGCGGGATGGTACGAGCAGTACTTC
J gene: TRBJ1-1; CDR3 length: 15; D gene: .; clone size: .; V gene: TRBV7-6; CDR3 protein: CASSLPQGAITEAFF; CDR3 DNA: TGTGCCAGCAGCTTGCCACAGGGAGCCATCACTGAAGCTTTCTTT
J gene: TRBJ1-4; CDR3 length: 15; D gene: .; clone size: .; V gene: TRBV3-1/TRBV3-2; CDR3 protein: CASSPFNGGDEKLFF; CDR3 DNA: TGTGCCAGCAGCCCCTTTAATGGTGGAGATGAAAAACTGTTTTTT
J gene: TRBJ1-2; CDR3 length: 14; D gene: TRBD1; clone size: .; V gene: TRBV3-1/TRBV3-2; CDR3 protein: CASSQGDSGYGYTF; CDR3 DNA: TGTGCCAGCAGCCAAGGGGACAGCGGCTATGGCTACACCTTC
J gene: TRBJ2-1; CDR3 length: 15; D gene: TRBD2; clone size: once; V gene: TRBV7-9; CDR3 protein: CASSWGLAGGGEQFF; CDR3 DNA: TGTGCCAGCAGCTGGGGACTAGCGGGAGGCGGGGAGCAGTTCTTC
J gene: TRBJ2-5; CDR3 length: 13; D gene: .; clone size: .; V gene: TRBV4-3; CDR3 protein: CASSHTHGETQYF; CDR3 DNA: TGCGCCAGCAGCCATACCCACGGGGAGACCCAGTACTTC
J gene: TRBJ2-7; CDR3 length: 13; D gene: TRBD1; clone size: .; V gene: TRBV19; CDR3 protein: CASSRTGGSEQYF; CDR3 DNA: TGTGCCAGTAGTCGGACAGGGGGCAGCGAGCAGTACTTC
J gene: TRBJ1-1; CDR3 length: 17; D gene: .; clone size: few; V gene: TRBV7-2; CDR3 protein: CASSLEAGRGLVTEAFF; CDR3 DNA: TGTGCCAGCAGCTTAGAGGCGGGGAGAGGGTTGGTCACTGAAGCTTTCTTT
J gene: TRBJ2-7; CDR3 length: 15; D gene: TRBD1; clone size: .; V gene: TRBV9; CDR3 protein: CASSSPTGGSYEQYF; CDR3 DNA: TGTGCCAGCAGCTCGCCGACAGGGGGCTCCTACGAGCAGTACTTC
J gene: TRBJ2-1; CDR3 length: 13; D gene: .; clone size: .; V gene: TRBV7-3; CDR3 protein: CASSKSGRDEQFF; CDR3 DNA: TGTGCCAGCAGTAAAAGCGGACGAGATGAGCAGTTCTTC
J gene: TRBJ2-7; CDR3 length: 11; D gene: .; clone size: .; V gene: TRBV29-1; CDR3 protein: CSVAAGDEQYF; CDR3 DNA: TGCAGCGTTGCGGCGGGTGACGAGCAGTACTTC
J gene: TRBJ1-6; CDR3 length: 14; D gene: TRBD1; clone size: .; V gene: TRBV30; CDR3 protein: CAWTPGQPNSPLHF; CDR3 DNA: TGTGCCTGGACCCCGGGACAGCCGAATTCACCCCTCCACTTT
J gene: TRBJ1-2; CDR3 length: 13; D gene: .; clone size: .; V gene: TRBV23-1; CDR3 protein: CATPGGGANGYTF; CDR3 DNA: TGCGCCACCCCGGGTGGGGGCGCGAATGGCTACACCTTC
J gene: TRBJ1-2; CDR3 length: 11; D gene: .; clone size: few; V gene: TRBV2; CDR3 protein: CASSDRYGYTF; CDR3 DNA: TGTGCCAGCAGTGACCGTTATGGCTACACCTTC
J gene: TRBJ2-7; CDR3 length: 15; D gene: .; clone size: .; V gene: TRBV28; CDR3 protein: CASSSQSGGRDEQYF; CDR3 DNA: TGTGCCAGCAGTTCCCAGTCCGGAGGGCGAGACGAGCAGTACTTC
J gene: TRBJ2-2; CDR3 length: 14; D gene: .; clone size: .; V gene: TRBV2; CDR3 protein: CASTRGANTGELFF; CDR3 DNA: TGTGCCAGCACGCGCGGGGCCAACACCGGGGAGCTGTTTTTT
J gene: TRBJ1-3; CDR3 length: 13; D gene: .; clone size: .; V gene: TRBV10-3; CDR3 protein: CAIGADPGNTIYF; CDR3 DNA: TGTGCCATCGGGGCGGACCCTGGAAACACCATATATTTT
J gene: TRBJ1-6; CDR3 length: 14; D gene: TRBD1; clone size: .; V gene: TRBV7-9; CDR3 protein: CASKGATYNSPLHF; CDR3 DNA: TGTGCCAGCAAGGGGGCCACCTATAATTCACCCCTCCACTTT
J gene: TRBJ2-7; CDR3 length: 13; D gene: .; clone size: .; V gene: TRBV2; CDR3 protein: CASSDAQGYEQYF; CDR3 DNA: TGTGCCAGCAGTGATGCTCAGGGTTACGAGCAGTACTTC
J gene: TRBJ1-6; CDR3 length: 17; D gene: TRBD1; clone size: .; V gene: TRBV4-2; CDR3 protein: CASRTQVRGPNNSPLHF; CDR3 DNA: TGTGCCAGCAGGACACAAGTCAGGGGGCCCAATAATTCACCCCTCCACTTT
J gene: TRBJ1-1; CDR3 length: 14; D gene: .; clone size: .; V gene: TRBV6-5; CDR3 protein: CASSYSPGGTEAFF; CDR3 DNA: TGTGCCAGCAGTTACTCCCCCGGGGGCACTGAAGCTTTCTTT
J gene: TRBJ2-7; CDR3 length: 13; D gene: .; clone size: .; V gene: TRBV7-9; CDR3 protein: CASSLGNRVRQYF; CDR3 DNA: TGTGCCAGCAGCTTAGGTAATCGGGTTCGGCAGTACTTC
J gene: TRBJ2-1; CDR3 length: 11; D gene: .; clone size: .; V gene: TRBV24-1; CDR3 protein: CATPRAGKQFF; CDR3 DNA: TGTGCCACCCCCCGGGCAGGGAAGCAGTTCTTC
J gene: TRBJ1-2; CDR3 length: 15; D gene: .; clone size: .; V gene: TRBV29-1; CDR3 protein: CSVDSMGNPNYGYTF; CDR3 DNA: TGCAGCGTTGATAGCATGGGTAACCCTAACTATGGCTACACCTTC
J gene: TRBJ1-1; CDR3 length: 12; D gene: .; clone size: .; V gene: TRBV28; CDR3 protein: CASSSLRLEAFF; CDR3 DNA: TGTGCCAGCAGTTCTCTCCGTTTGGAAGCTTTCTTT
J gene: TRBJ2-3; CDR3 length: 16; D gene: .; clone size: .; V gene: TRBV20-1; CDR3 protein: CSASSGGGDNTDTQYF; CDR3 DNA: TGCAGTGCTAGTAGCGGAGGTGGGGATAACACAGATACGCAGTATTTT
J gene: TRBJ1-1; CDR3 length: 14; D gene: .; clone size: .; V gene: TRBV28; CDR3 protein: CASRIRTVNTEAFF; CDR3 DNA: TGTGCCAGCAGAATCCGGACAGTGAACACTGAAGCTTTCTTT
J gene: TRBJ1-2; CDR3 length: 15; D gene: .; clone size: .; V gene: TRBV27; CDR3 protein: CASSYSLQGRGGYTF; CDR3 DNA: TGTGCCAGCAGTTATAGTCTACAGGGACGGGGTGGCTACACCTTC
J gene: TRBJ1-5; CDR3 length: 13; D gene: .; clone size: .; V gene: TRBV2; CDR3 protein: CASLRGMGQPQHF; CDR3 DNA: TGTGCCAGCTTACGGGGGATGGGTCAGCCCCAGCATTTT
J gene: TRBJ2-1; CDR3 length: 14; D gene: TRBD1; clone size: .; V gene: TRBV15; CDR3 protein: CATSRAKGANEQFF; CDR3 DNA: TGTGCCACCAGCAGAGCAAAGGGGGCGAATGAGCAGTTCTTC
J gene: TRBJ2-7; CDR3 length: 14; D gene: TRBD2; clone size: .; V gene: TRBV9; CDR3 protein: CASTPTSVSLEQYF; CDR3 DNA: TGTGCCAGCACCCCGACTAGCGTTTCTTTGGAGCAGTACTTC
J gene: TRBJ1-2; CDR3 length: 13; D gene: .; clone size: .; V gene: TRBV5-4; CDR3 protein: CASSYSGNYGYTF; CDR3 DNA: TGTGCCAGCAGTTACTCCGGGAACTATGGCTACACCTTC
J gene: TRBJ1-5; CDR3 length: 17; D gene: TRBD1; clone size: once; V gene: TRBV19; CDR3 protein: CASSSPRGQRGNQPQHF; CDR3 DNA: TGTGCCAGTAGTAGTCCCAGGGGGCAGAGGGGCAATCAGCCCCAGCATTTT
J gene: TRBJ2-3; CDR3 length: 12; D gene: TRBD1; clone size: .; V gene: TRBV30; CDR3 protein: CAWNRGSDTQYF; CDR3 DNA: TGTGCCTGGAACAGGGGGTCAGATACGCAGTATTTT